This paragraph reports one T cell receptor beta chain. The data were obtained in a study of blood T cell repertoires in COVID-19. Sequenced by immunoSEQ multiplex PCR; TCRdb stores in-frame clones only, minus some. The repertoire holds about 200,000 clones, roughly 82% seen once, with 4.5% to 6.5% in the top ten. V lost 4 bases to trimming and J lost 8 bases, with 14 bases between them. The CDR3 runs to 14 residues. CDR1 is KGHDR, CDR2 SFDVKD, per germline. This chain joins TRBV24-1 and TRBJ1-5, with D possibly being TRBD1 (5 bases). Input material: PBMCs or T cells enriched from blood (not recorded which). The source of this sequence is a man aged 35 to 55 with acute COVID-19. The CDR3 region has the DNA TGTGCCACCAGTGAGGGGCAGGTCGAAGAGCCCCAGCATTTT. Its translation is CATSEGQVEEPQHF.